The present T cell receptor beta chain was sequenced within a study of Graves' ophthalmopathy and Graves' hyperthyroidism. Broader study findings: Forecasting of ophthalmopathy progression by the model achieved roughly 69% sensitivity and less than 80% specificity.

Amplification targeted the TCR beta CDR3 regions, with RNA transcripts as the source material. An initial RT-PCR round employing HTBI primers preceded a second-round multiplex PCR. MiXCR, applied by TCRdb to the multiplex PCR reads, yields one record per CDR3 protein. This table has under 350,000 distinct CDR3 sequences, roughly a sixth appearing once. CDR1 and CDR2 from the germline V gene are SGHTA and FQGNSA. The V end lost 3 bases, the J end lost 4 bases, and 7 bases lay between the germline ends. The CDR3 is 13 amino acids. This clonotype was found many times. Antigen unknown. The chain carries TRBV7-2 and TRBJ1-3; D not resolved. This sequence was found in an adult man with Graves' ophthalmopathy. The material sequenced was peripheral blood. CDR3 sequence reads: CASSFFIGNTIYF. Here the CDR3 DNA reads TGTGCCAGCAGCTTTTTTATCGGAAACACCATATATTTT.